The entry that follows covers one T cell receptor beta chain sequence. Its target antigen remains unknown. No base-level quality is on record; no much larger clone is a single base apart. Ficoll-Paque density gradient centrifugation was used to isolate PBMCs. This sample is drawn from a study of T-cell memory formation after mild COVID-19 (dated by TCRdb to the early 2020s). Regarding the complete study: TCR sequence clusters from the two donors were found to be largely donor specific. Two young, previously healthy adult volunteers, one female and one male, were included in the cohort. In a couple of donors, T-cell clones that expanded and contracted after mild COVID-19 were tracked by sequencing TCRalpha and TCRbeta repertoires over time.

The paper as a whole reports these results and caveats: Contracting CD4+ clones turned up mainly in the CM and EM memory subsets, whereas EMRA was where CD8+ clones were enriched. Only a couple of mild cases were covered in the study, and larger cohorts including severe cases with pre-infection samples were considered necessary. Clones that contracted from day 15 to 85 showed balanced CD4/CD8 phenotypes, whereas a second wave of clones that expanded from day 15 to 37 leaned towards CD4+. Whether the second-wave clones peaking on day 37 were SARS-CoV-2 specific was not confirmed. The detection of some responding clones in pre-infection memory suggests that pre-existing cross-reactive memory T cells joined the SARS-CoV-2 response.

Sequencing was performed on an Illumina NovaSeq 6000. TCRalpha and TCRbeta cDNA libraries were built by 5'RACE with constant-segment primers, adding sample barcodes and unique molecular identifiers. Trizol reagent was used to extract RNA from every sample. The libraries were amplified in two PCR steps, and the second step added a second sample barcode and Illumina TruSeq adapters. Sequencing of libraries was performed on an Illumina NovaSeq with 2 x 150 bp paired-end reads. The study's processing was this. The reads were demultiplexed and collapsed into UMI-guided consensus sequences using migec v1.2.7. Using mixcr v2.1.11, the UMI consensuses were aligned to TRA and TRB V and J templates and assembled into clonotypes. A clonotype was counted as expanded or contracted only if both edgeR and NoisET called the change significant, with noise models trained on biological replicates. For edgeR calls, a false discovery rate-adjusted p below 0.01 and a log2 fold-change threshold of 1 were applied. As an exploratory analysis of dynamics, PCA with hierarchical clustering was applied to max-normalized trajectories of the 1000 most abundant clonotypes. Separately sequenced CD4+ and CD8+ repertoires were used to assign the CD4 or CD8 phenotype of responding clones. The raw public reads went through TCRdb reprocessing: fastp at Q25, MiXCR clone calling, in-frame beta chains kept. Identical CDR3 protein sequences are pooled into one entry, listed with their most common genes and DNA. TCRdb's processing, not the study's, gives the V and J calls here. This sample is represented by 150,000 or so distinct CDR3 sequences; under 14% of them were singletons. Approximately 4% of the sample comes from the top ten.

CDR1 and CDR2 are drawn from the germline V gene: SQVTM, ANQGSEA. The CDR3 holds 16 amino acids from the cysteine to the phenylalanine. The entry retains the CDR3 DNA only, 48 bases that are in frame from base 1. Deletion took 6 bases off V and 1 base off J, with a span of 16 bases between the germline ends. The chain links TRBV29-1 with TRBJ2-6; the D element might be TRBD1 or TRBD2, as each aligns at 5 bases. The sequenced sample consisted of PBMCs or a T cell subset sorted from them (not recorded which). This clonotype originated in a man between 18 and 35 years old who had mild COVID-19 (a few samples of this study predate the infection). The sample titles of this study are shuffled in the database, so cell type and time point are left out; the donor was told from shared clones. The DNA sequence is as follows: TGCAGCGTCCGAGGAGGTGGGGCGTCTGGGGCCAACGTCCTGACTTTC. Its protein reads: CSVRGGGASGANVLTF.